This T cell receptor beta chain was sequenced in a study of shared clonotypes between healthy human individuals. Notes on this clone: Its antigen is not identified.

Germline CDR1 reads MNHEY; CDR2 reads SVGAGI. This CDR3 spans 15 amino acids. V was clipped by 6 bases and J by 5 bases, with 17 bases between them. TCRdb's table, derived via immunoSEQ multiplex PCR, lists solely in-frame clones and lacks some. This sample has about 2.1 million clones, with roughly 95% found just once. Naive CD8 cells lacked CD45RO, underwent positive selection for CCR7 and left out terminally differentiated effector memory CD45RA+ cells. Study results and caveats: How much donors shared clonotypes was expected to be affected by sequencing depth. Relative to clonotypes present in all four donors, those not shared had lower generation probabilities.

The TCR sequence derives from a young man in good health. Some clones in this sample may be carry-over from other donors' samples. The chain couples TRBV6-5 to TRBJ2-1; no reliable D call. Sequencing input: naive CD8+ T cells from PBMCs. Here the CDR3 DNA reads TGTGCCAGCAGCCTAAGGAACGGTGTGGACAATGAGCAGTTCTTC. The encoded protein is CASSLRNGVDNEQFF.